The 15 T cell receptor beta chains below all came from one sample that was sequenced in a study of blood T cell repertoires in COVID-19. TCRdb's table, derived via immunoSEQ multiplex PCR, lists solely in-frame clones and lacks some. The sample carries 270,000 or so clones, about 89% recorded once. Sequencing input: PBMCs or T cells enriched from blood (not recorded which). All receptors derive from a woman between 18 and 29 years old who had recovered from COVID-19.

The chain is built from TRBV2 and TRBJ2-1, with unresolved D. In germline, CDR1 is SNHLY, CDR2 FYNNEI. The length of the CDR3 is 15 residues. V lost 2 bases and J lost 3, with 11 bases in between. The CDR3 DNA sequence: TGTGCCAGCAGTGAAACACCAGAAGTCTACAATGAGCAGTTCTTC. Amino acid sequence: CASSETPEVYNEQFF.

The chain couples TRBV30 to TRBJ2-7, with TRBD1 matching 9 bases. V dropped 3 bases and J dropped 12; count of bases not matched to a gene: 15. This CDR3 comprises 14 residues. Germline assignment: CDR1 GTSNPN and CDR2 SVGIG (reference sequence). CDR3 sequence (DNA): TGTGCCTGGAGCCCAGACTGGGACAGGGCCTTATTGTACTTC. Translating it yields CAWSPDWDRALLYF. Using reference TRBV30 and TRBJ2-7 for the parts outside the CDR3, the full variable domain is SQTIHQWPATLVQPVGSPLSLECTVEGTSNPNLYWYRQAAGRGLQLLFYSVGIGQISSEVPQNLSASRPQDRQFILSSKKLLLSDSGFYLCAWSPDWDRALLYFGPGTRLTVT.

The V gene is TRBV20-1, the J gene TRBJ1-2; D may be TRBD1 (5 bases). V was pared by 3 bases and J by 4 bases, with 9 bases between. This CDR3 comprises 12 residues. The germline V gene encodes CDR1 DFQATT and CDR2 SNEGSKA (reference sequence). CDR3 sequence (DNA): TGCAGTGCTAGTTCTGGGGCCTATGGCTACACCTTC. Its protein product is CSASSGAYGYTF.

This clone was detected only once. The V gene is TRBV5-8, the J gene TRBJ2-3, with 9 positions matching TRBD2. Germline values: CDR1 SGHTS, CDR2 YDEGEE. The CDR3 contains 17 residues. The V segment lost 4 bases and the J segment 4 bases; nucleotides outside the gene matches: 13. The CDR3 here is CASSRRGGRAGADTQYF. The CDR3 DNA sequence: TGTGCCAGCAGCCGGCGGGGCGGGAGGGCCGGGGCAGATACGCAGTATTTT.

The rearrangement uses TRBV5-5 and TRBJ1-1; 7 bases fit TRBD1. The CDR3 covers 16 residues. Germline assignment: CDR1 SGHKS and CDR2 YYEKEE (reference sequence). Trimming removed 0 bases from V and 11 bases from J; junction bases left unmatched: 16. DNA of the CDR3: TGTGCCAGCAGCTTGGTGTCCCCAAGACAGGGCGATTTGGCTTTCTTT. This translates into CASSLVSPRQGDLAFF.

The chain couples TRBV7-9 to TRBJ2-5, with unresolved D. This CDR3 comprises 15 residues. The germline V gene has CDR1 SEHNR and CDR2 FQNEAQ (reference sequence). V lost 5 bases and J 5 bases, leaving 18 bases between the germline ends. CDR3 region: CASSPPGVLTETQYF. CDR3 sequence (DNA): TGTGCCAGCAGCCCACCGGGTGTTCTTACGGAGACCCAGTACTTC.

J is TRBJ1-4 and V is TRBV29-1, with TRBD1 identical over 7 bases. V was pared by 6 bases and J by 8 bases, with 9 bases of the junction left unmatched. The germline V gene has CDR1 SQVTM and CDR2 ANQGSEA. The CDR3 has 13 amino acids. CDR3 loop: CSVQTGVREKLFF. The CDR3 coding sequence is TGCAGCGTCCAAACAGGGGTGAGGGAAAAACTGTTTTTT.

This clone was counted once. This chain uses TRBV3-1 (or the pseudogene TRBV3-2) with TRBJ2-7; D is unresolved. V was pared by 4 bases and J by 0 bases, with 7 bases between. The CDR3 runs to 13 residues. In germline, CDR1 is LGHDT, CDR2 YNNKEL (reference sequence). CDR3 sequence: CASSRASSYEQYF. In DNA, the CDR3 is TGTGCCAGCAGCCGCGCGAGCTCCTACGAGCAGTACTTC.

The chain employs TRBV19 and TRBJ1-2, with 7 bases identical to TRBD1. CDR1 LNHDA and CDR2 SQIVND come from the germline V gene (reference sequence). The CDR3 has 17 amino acids. V shed 8 bases and J 0 bases; nucleotides not matched to a gene: 15. The CDR3 nucleotides read TGTGCCAGTTCCCAAACGACAGGGCATGATTCTAACTATGGCTACACCTTC. It translates to CASSQTTGHDSNYGYTF.

The chain couples TRBV11-2 to TRBJ2-1, with 7 bases fitting TRBD2. The CDR3 has 17 amino acids. CDR1 SGHAT and CDR2 FQNNGV come from the germline V gene. V shed 1 base and J 4 bases; nucleotides not matched to a gene: 10. CDR3 amino acids: CASSLVFTRGTYNEQFF. The CDR3 nucleotides are TGTGCCAGCAGCTTAGTGTTTACGCGGGGGACTTACAATGAGCAGTTCTTC.

This clone was observed a handful of times. The V and J genes are TRBV5-1 and TRBJ1-4; D remains unclear. CDR1 and CDR2 from the germline V gene are SGHRS and YFSETQ. Trimming removed 4 bases at V and 6 bases at J, with 16 bases between. The CDR3 spans 15 residues. This CDR3 reads CASSTQRYPDEKLFF. Written as DNA, the CDR3 is TGCGCCAGCAGCACCCAGAGGTACCCCGATGAAAAACTGTTTTTT.

The chain has TRBV27 and TRBJ2-3; 9 nucleotides align to TRBD2. Per germline, CDR1 MNHEY and CDR2 SMNVEV (reference sequence). V lost 5 bases, J lost 3 bases, and 9 bases stayed unmatched. CDR3 size: 16 residues. CDR3 in amino acids: CASSTPGLAGTDTQYF. As DNA, the CDR3 is TGTGCCAGCAGTACCCCGGGACTAGCTGGGACAGATACGCAGTATTTT.

The rearrangement joins TRBV3-1 (or the pseudogene TRBV3-2) to TRBJ2-1; 7 bases match TRBD2. Germline CDR1 and CDR2: LGHDT and YNNKEL (reference sequence). CDR3 length equals 16 residues. The ends lost 5 bases at V and 5 bases at J; junction bases unmatched: 12. The CDR3 region has the DNA TGTGCCAGCAGCACCCCGCGGGGGACTAAAAACAATGAGCAGTTCTTC. It is translated as CASSTPRGTKNNEQFF.

This clone was seen only a few times. This chain connects TRBV7-8 to TRBJ2-3; 10 nucleotides line up with TRBD2. Germline V gene lookup returns CDR1 SGHVS and CDR2 FQNEAQ. V dropped 5 bases and J dropped 3; count of bases not matched to a gene: 8. The CDR3 spans 16 residues. CDR3 in amino acids: CASSIRTSGNTDTQYF. DNA of the CDR3: TGTGCCAGCAGCATTCGGACTAGCGGAAATACAGATACGCAGTATTTT.

The chain combines TRBV19 with TRBJ2-5; 7 bases align to TRBD1. With V trimmed by 4 bases and J by 6 bases, 17 bases remained unmatched. Germline V CDR1 and CDR2: LNHDA, SQIVND (reference sequence). The CDR3 length is 17 residues. The CDR3 reads CASSTFFGTAPIQTQYF. The CDR3 coding sequence is TGTGCCAGTAGTACGTTCTTCGGGACAGCCCCAATCCAGACCCAGTACTTC.